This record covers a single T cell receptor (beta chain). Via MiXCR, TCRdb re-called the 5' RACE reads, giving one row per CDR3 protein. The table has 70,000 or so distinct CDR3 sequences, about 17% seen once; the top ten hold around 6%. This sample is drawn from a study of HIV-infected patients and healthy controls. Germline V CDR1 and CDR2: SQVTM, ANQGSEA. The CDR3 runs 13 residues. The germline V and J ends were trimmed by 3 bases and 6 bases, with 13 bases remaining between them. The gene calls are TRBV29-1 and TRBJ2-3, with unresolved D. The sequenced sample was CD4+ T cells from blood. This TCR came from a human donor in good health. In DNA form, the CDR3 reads TGCAGCGTTGACGGTGGTGCTTCCGATACGCAGTATTTT. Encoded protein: CSVDGGASDTQYF.